This T cell receptor beta chain comes out of a study of shared clonotypes between healthy human individuals. The study, taken as a whole, reports: Compared with memory subsets, naive subsets generally had larger estimated richness.

Trimming removed 4 bases at V and 4 bases at J, with 14 bases between. The germline CDR1 and CDR2 sequences are MNHNY and SVGAGI (reference sequence). CDR3 size: 14 residues. The assay was immunoSEQ multiplex PCR, and TCRdb's table has in-frame clones only and misses some. This repertoire shows around 2.5 million clones, 90% to 95% found once; its top ten account for approximately 0.35%. For this clone: Its antigen is as yet unknown.

The sequence came from a man younger than 35 in good health. Some clones in this sample may be carry-over from other donors' samples. The gene calls are TRBV6-6 and TRBJ2-7, with D perhaps TRBD1 (6 bases). The sequenced sample was naive CD4+ T cells from PBMCs. The subset: CD45RA+ positively selected. CDR3 protein: CASSSAGVVYEQYF. DNA for the CDR3: TGTGCCAGCAGTTCGGCAGGGGTAGTTTACGAGCAGTACTTC.